This record covers a single TCR beta chain. The junction and the germline gene differ at one end; a read error may be behind it. The germline V gene encodes CDR1 MDHEN and CDR2 SYDVKM. The CDR3 contains 14 residues. Patients were diagnosed from clinical symptoms, serum thyroxine, TRAb, thyroid ultrasound and orbital computed tomography. This sample stems from a study of Graves' ophthalmopathy and Graves' hyperthyroidism. Scientists amplified the TCR beta CDR3 regions from RNA transcripts. After a first-round RT-PCR with HTBI primers, a second-round multiplex PCR was run. Using its own MiXCR run on the multiplex PCR reads, TCRdb lists one record per CDR3 protein. The repertoire has about 480,000 distinct CDR3 sequences, under 15% of them found once; the top ten carry roughly 9.8%.

V is TRBV28 and J is TRBJ2-5, with 7 bases lining up with TRBD1. Sequences were obtained from blood. This receptor was identified in a woman in her twenties or thirties with Graves' ophthalmopathy. The CDR3 protein is CANSFLQGKETQYF. CDR3 sequence (DNA): TGTGCCAACAGTTTCCTACAGGGGAAAGAGACCCAGTACTTC.